Below are 20 T cell receptor beta chains sequenced from a single sample in a study of shared clonotypes between healthy human individuals (dated by TCRdb to between 2020 and 2021). CD8 naive samples consisted of CD45RO-negative cells that were positively selected for CCR7, yielding a CD45RA+CCR7+ population without TemRA cells. Preparation of the library involved the immunoSEQ multiplex PCR assay. Held by TCRdb, this immuneACCESS table contains in-frame sequences only and omits some clones. Under half of the omission traces to an unresolved V gene where checked; the cause of the rest is unknown. This sample holds about 750,000 clones; about 92% were observed only once. The top ten clonotypes cover 24% of the sample. The sample comprised naive CD8+ T cells sorted from blood. The label giving this sample's cell subset or site can be read as: CD45RA+CCR7+. Source of these receptors: a man aged 25-45 years in good health.

A note on this clone: This CDR3 is also generated by other DNA sequences in the sample. The chain has TRBV5-1 and TRBJ2-7, with TRBD1 matching over 7 bases. The V gene's germline CDR1 is SGHRS and CDR2 YFSETQ. With V trimmed by 0 bases and J by 0 bases, 3 bases remained unmatched. The CDR3 runs to 15 residues. CDR3 amino acids: CASSLEAGGSYEQYF. In DNA, the CDR3 is TGCGCCAGCAGCTTGGAGGCAGGGGGCTCCTACGAGCAGTACTTC.

The rearrangement joins TRBV2 to TRBJ2-7; the D call may be TRBD1 or TRBD2 (5 bases each). V lost 7 bases to trimming and J lost 1 base, with 8 bases between them. CDR1 is SNHLY, CDR2 FYNNEI, per germline. CDR3 length: 12 amino acids. CDR3 loop: CASTEGSYEQYF. As DNA, the CDR3 is TGTGCCAGCACCGAGGGGTCCTACGAGCAGTACTTC. The variable domain in full, completed from reference TRBV2 and TRBJ2-7, reads EPEVTQTPSHQVTQMGQEVILRCVPISNHLYFYWYRQILGQKVEFLVSFYNNEISEKSEIFDDQFSVERPDGSNFTLKIRSTKLEDSAMYFCASTEGSYEQYFGPGTRLTVT.

The V call is TRBV11-2, the J call TRBJ2-2, with 7 bases that match TRBD2. Germline assignment: CDR1 SGHAT and CDR2 FQNNGV. V trimming: 2 bases; J trimming: 3 bases; junction bases outside the gene matches: 9. The CDR3 has 17 amino acids. This CDR3 reads CASSLPLAGADTGELFF. The DNA of the CDR3 is TGTGCCAGCAGCTTACCTCTGGCGGGAGCGGACACCGGGGAGCTGTTTTTT.

This chain connects TRBV13 to TRBJ2-3; D gene ambiguous. The CDR3 consists of 13 residues. Germline V lookup: CDR1 PRHDT, CDR2 FYEKMQ (reference sequence). Trimming left V 5 bases short and J 0 bases short, with 6 bases between. The CDR3 DNA reads TGTGCCAGCAGCCCCGAGAGCACAGATACGCAGTATTTT. Translating gives CASSPESTDTQYF.

This clone has a handful of counts. The V call is TRBV6-5, the J call TRBJ2-7; D may match TRBD1 or TRBD2 (6 bases each). Between the trimmed V and J ends, which lost 0 bases and 5 bases, there was a span of 17 bases. CDR3 size: 16 residues. Per germline, CDR1 MNHEY and CDR2 SVGAGI. The CDR3 region is CASSYSIGGGSDEQYF. Written as DNA, the CDR3 is TGTGCCAGCAGTTACTCGATCGGAGGGGGAAGCGACGAGCAGTACTTC.

The V and J genes are TRBV10-3 and TRBJ2-1, with 11 bases identical to TRBD1. This CDR3 is 14 amino acids long. Germline V CDR1 and CDR2: ENHRY, SYGVKD. With V trimmed by 7 bases and J by 6 bases, 5 bases remained unmatched. In nucleotides, the CDR3 is TGTGCCATCAATACCGGGACAGGGGGCAATGAGCAGTTCTTC. Translated: CAINTGTGGNEQFF.

The chain has TRBV27 and TRBJ2-3, with D possibly being TRBD1 or TRBD2 (5 bases each). Trimming shortened V by 4 bases and J by 3 bases, and 20 bases separated the two germline ends. Germline V gene sequence: CDR1 MNHEY, CDR2 SMNVEV (reference sequence). The CDR3 is 17 amino acids. The CDR3 is CASSSGGRGSETDTQYF. The DNA of the CDR3 is TGTGCCAGCAGTTCTGGGGGAAGAGGGTCTGAGACAGATACGCAGTATTTT.

This clone was recorded once. The chain combines TRBV15 with TRBJ2-3; TRBD1 is a possible D gene (6 bases). With 1 base removed from V and 2 bases from J, the gap between germline ends came to 10 bases. Per germline, CDR1 LNHNV and CDR2 YYDKDF (reference sequence). The CDR3 spans 15 residues. DNA of the CDR3: TGTGCCACCAGCAGAGCCCGGACAGCCACAGATACGCAGTATTTT. It codes for CATSRARTATDTQYF.

This chain connects TRBV7-9 to TRBJ2-1, with D uncertain. Trimming removed 11 bases at V and 7 bases at J, with 18 bases between. CDR3 size: 13 residues. Per germline, CDR1 SEHNR and CDR2 FQNEAQ (reference sequence). The chain's CDR3 is CASQTGSGNEQFF. The CDR3 DNA sequence: TGTGCCTCCCAGACGGGTTCTGGGAATGAGCAGTTCTTC.

This chain links TRBV27 with TRBJ2-1; 11 nucleotides line up with TRBD1. From germline, CDR1 is MNHEY and CDR2 SMNVEV (reference sequence). The CDR3 consists of 15 residues. Trimming removed 5 bases from V and 4 bases from J; junction bases left unmatched: 4. The CDR3 nucleotides read TGTGCCAGCAGTACAGGGACAGGGGGGTACAATGAGCAGTTCTTC. Protein product: CASSTGTGGYNEQFF.

The chain is built from TRBV25-1 and TRBJ1-5; TRBD1 might be the D (5 bases). The CDR3 totals 15 residues. The germline V gene encodes CDR1 MGHDK and CDR2 SYGVNS. Trimming cost V 3 bases and J 7 bases, with 16 bases left between them. The CDR3 region has the DNA TGTGCCAGCAGTGACTTCGCAGGGCTTAGGCAGCCCCAGCATTTT. Translation gives CASSDFAGLRQPQHF.

CDR3 in amino acids: CASSHAFPGQANQPQHF. In DNA, the CDR3 is TGCGCCAGCAGCCATGCGTTCCCGGGACAGGCTAATCAGCCCCAGCATTTT. The chain links TRBV4-1 to TRBJ1-5; 8 positions agree with TRBD1. Germline CDR1 reads MGHRA; CDR2 reads YSYEKL. This CDR3 has 17 amino acids. J was trimmed by 4 bases and V by 3 bases; bases with no gene match: 11.

The table lists this clone with a few counts. The chain carries TRBV7-9 and TRBJ2-7, with D maybe TRBD2 (6 bases). This CDR3 has 15 residues. V shed 7 bases and J shed 2 bases, with 18 bases lying between them. Germline lookup yields CDR1 SEHNR and CDR2 FQNEAQ (reference sequence). The CDR3 nucleotides read TGTGCCAGCACCTCCCCCACTAGCAGTACCTACGAGCAGTACTTC. It translates to CASTSPTSSTYEQYF.

This clone was counted a single time. Other nucleotide sequences from this sample produce the same CDR3. The rearrangement joins TRBV5-6 to TRBJ2-2, with D possibly matching TRBD1 (5 bases). V was trimmed by 2 bases and J by 6 bases, leaving 5 bases between them. The CDR3 has 12 residues. Germline V gene sequence: CDR1 SGHDT, CDR2 YYEEEE. CDR3 amino acids: CASSLGAGELFF. CDR3 nucleotide sequence: TGTGCCAGCAGCTTAGGGGCCGGGGAGCTGTTTTTT.

The chain has TRBV27 and TRBJ2-1, with unresolved D. CDR3 size: 15 residues. CDR1 is MNHEY and CDR2 is SMNVEV in the germline V gene (reference sequence). The V end was cut by 3 bases, the J end by 4 bases, with 13 bases between. The CDR3 DNA follows: TGTGCCAGCAGTTTTGCTAGTTGGTTGTACAATGAGCAGTTCTTC. This sequence encodes CASSFASWLYNEQFF.

The gene calls are TRBV11-2 and TRBJ1-1, with D perhaps matching TRBD1 (6 bases). The V gene's germline CDR1 is SGHAT and CDR2 FQNNGV. The V end lost 1 base, the J end lost 0 bases, and 18 bases lay between the germline ends. The CDR3 totals 18 residues. This CDR3 is CASSLGRTGSLMNTEAFF. CDR3 DNA: TGTGCCAGCAGCTTAGGGCGCACAGGGAGCCTTATGAACACTGAAGCTTTCTTT. Drawing the rest from reference TRBV11-2 and TRBJ1-1, the complete variable domain is EAGVAQSPRYKIIEKRQSVAFWCNPISGHATLYWYQQILGQGPKLLIQFQNNGVVDDSQLPKDRFSAERLKGVDSTLKIQPAKLEDSAVYLCASSLGRTGSLMNTEAFFGQGTRLTVV.

The chain is built from TRBV4-2 and TRBJ1-3, with D hard to call. This CDR3 is built from 12 residues. CDR1 is LGHNA and CDR2 is YNFKEQ in the germline V gene. Deletions cut 0 bases from V and 7 bases from J, with 4 bases between. The chain's CDR3 is CASSQEDNTIYF. DNA of the CDR3: TGTGCCAGCAGCCAAGAAGACAACACCATATATTTT.

The V and J genes are TRBV5-6 and TRBJ2-3; no definite D call. Germline V gene data show CDR1 as SGHDT and CDR2 as YYEEEE. The CDR3 has 16 residues. With 1 base removed from V and 0 bases from J, the gap between germline ends came to 12 bases. In DNA, the CDR3 is TGTGCCAGCAGCTTGTCAGCTACTGCTAGCACAGATACGCAGTATTTT. Residues: CASSLSATASTDTQYF. Full variable domain (rest looked up from reference TRBV5-6 and TRBJ2-3): DAGVTQSPTHLIKTRGQQVTLRCSPKSGHDTVSWYQQALGQGPQFIFQYYEEEERQRGNFPDRFSGHQFPNYSSELNVNALLLGDSALYLCASSLSATASTDTQYFGPGTRLTVL.

The chain carries TRBV10-3 and TRBJ2-4; D is undetermined. The CDR3 contains 14 residues. CDR1 and CDR2 (germline): ENHRY, SYGVKD. Trimming removed 4 bases at V and 7 bases at J, with 14 bases between. CDR3 bases: TGTGCCATCAGTGGCAACCCCTCAGAGAACATTCAGTACTTC. Translation gives CAISGNPSENIQYF.

The chain combines TRBV11-1 with TRBJ2-1; 9 bases agree with TRBD2. Trimming took 5 bases from V and 7 from J; bases not matched to a gene: 9. The CDR3 length is 15 residues. CDR1 and CDR2 from the germline V gene are SGHAT and FQDESV (reference sequence). This chain's CDR3 is CASSPDITSGNEQFF. The CDR3 coding sequence is TGTGCCAGCAGCCCGGACATTACTAGCGGGAATGAGCAGTTCTTC.